This record covers a single T cell receptor beta chain. The antigen remains unidentified. The data were obtained in a study of OX40 agonist ivuxolimab in advanced cancers. General observations from the study: At 0.1-3.0 mg/kg, partial responders had clonal expansion among the lowest observed.

Produced via immunoSEQ multiplex PCR; TCRdb's table is partial and in-frame only. The sample has 75,000 to 90,000 clones; roughly 92% are singletons. The ends lost 0 bases at V and 1 base at J; junction bases unmatched: 3. Germline lookup yields CDR1 GTSNPN and CDR2 SVGIG (reference sequence). The CDR3 extends over 15 amino acids. The sequence derives from an adult with an advanced solid tumor such as melanoma, head and neck, liver or kidney cancer. The specimen was CD4+ or CD8+ T cells sorted from blood, collected in a trial of the OX40 agonist ivuxolimab. The chain couples TRBV30 to TRBJ1-5, with 7 bases identical to TRBD1. CDR3 amino acids: CAWSVPRGSNQPQHF. Here the CDR3 DNA reads TGTGCCTGGAGTGTACCCAGGGGGAGCAATCAGCCCCAGCATTTT.